This T cell receptor (beta chain) was sequenced during a study of T-cell memory formation after mild COVID-19. TCRdb re-called the 5' RACE reads with MiXCR, one entry per CDR3 protein. The top ten hold approximately 2.4% of the sample, which has nearly 200,000 distinct CDR3 sequences, about a sixth seen once. V trimming: 5 bases; J trimming: 2 bases; junction bases outside the gene matches: 9. This CDR3 has 16 residues. The germline gives CDR1 SEHNR, CDR2 FQNEAQ (reference sequence). This clonotype was seen ten or more times. This TCR came from an adult woman who had mild COVID-19 (a few samples of this study predate the infection). Cell type and time point are not known. The chain employs TRBV7-9 and TRBJ2-3; 8 bases are shared with TRBD1. Sequencing was carried out using PBMCs or a T cell subset sorted from them (not recorded which). CDR3 amino acids: CASSTKGQVLTDTQYF. The CDR3 DNA sequence: TGTGCCAGCAGCACAAAGGGACAGGTACTCACAGATACGCAGTATTTT.